This T cell receptor beta chain was observed in a study of post-analysis software for immune sequencing data. Study-wide background: Patients with relapsing-remitting, secondary progressive and progressive-relapsing multiple sclerosis courses were all represented.

This clonotype has only a few counts. As yet, its antigen is unknown. Unique molecular identifiers were carried by the TCR beta cDNA libraries. T cells numbering about 0.95 to 11 million gave rise to roughly 0.5 million cDNA molecules. TCRdb analysed the PCR reads with MiXCR anew, one entry per CDR3 protein. The sample consists of roughly 800,000 distinct CDR3 sequences, more than 45% of them appearing once. Study-level findings and limits: TRBV segments more frequent in patients than in controls numbered roughly 5 and included TRBV5-6, TRBV5-1 and TRBV20-1. Multiple sclerosis patients showed significantly lower normalized Chao1 diversity than controls did.

There are 13 residues in the CDR3. From germline, CDR1 is SGHRS and CDR2 YFSETQ. Sequencing input: blood. This rearrangement joins TRBV5-1 to TRBJ2-7; the match to TRBD2 covers 7 bases. The better agreement between TRBJ2-5 and the DNA end casts doubt on the J call. This TCR was recovered from a girl between 5 and 17 years old with multiple sclerosis. The DNA of the CDR3 is TGCGCCCCGACCCTGTCGGGGGGACAGACCCAGTACTTC. Its translation: CAPTLSGGQTQYF.